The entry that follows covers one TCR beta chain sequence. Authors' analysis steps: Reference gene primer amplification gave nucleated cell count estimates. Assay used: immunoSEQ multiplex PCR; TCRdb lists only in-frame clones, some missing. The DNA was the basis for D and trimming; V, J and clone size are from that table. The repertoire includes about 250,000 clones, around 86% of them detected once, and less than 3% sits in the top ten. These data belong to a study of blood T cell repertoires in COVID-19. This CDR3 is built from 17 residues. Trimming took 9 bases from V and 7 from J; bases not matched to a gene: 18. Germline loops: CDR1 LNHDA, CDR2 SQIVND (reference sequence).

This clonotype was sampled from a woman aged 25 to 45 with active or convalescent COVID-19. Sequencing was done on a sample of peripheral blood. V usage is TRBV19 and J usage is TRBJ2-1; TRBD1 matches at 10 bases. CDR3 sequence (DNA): TGTGCCAGCGCCCTCTTTTCCGGGACAGGGGCGAGGAATGAGCAGTTCTTC. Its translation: CASALFSGTGARNEQFF.